This T cell receptor beta chain stems from a study of monozygotic twins with inflammatory bowel disease. UMIs bearing a 6-nucleotide sample barcode were added through template switching. TCRalpha and TCRbeta cDNA went through two nested PCRs of approximately 17 and 9 cycles. For each CDR3 protein, TCRdb gives one entry from its re-call of the 5' RACE reads, without DNA. In total, the table holds approximately 400,000 distinct CDR3 sequences. Notes on the study in general: Repertoire similarity did not differ between concordant and discordant twins, perhaps due to limited power. Varying immunosuppressive regimens may have increased patient repertoire variability.

This CDR3 comprises 13 residues. Germline V CDR1 and CDR2: DFQATT, SNEGSKA (reference sequence). Turning to this clonotype: What it binds is not known.

The genes are TRBV20-1 and TRBJ1-1; the D gene TCRdb calls, TRBD1, cannot be checked with no DNA. The TCR comes from a human donor with ulcerative colitis or Crohn's disease, or a healthy co-twin of an affected twin (not recorded which). Source material: blood. CDR3 amino acids: CSARDSGDTEAFF.